This TCR beta chain was found in a study of graft-versus-host responses after intestinal transplantation. Overall study: Anti-thymocyte globulin was used for induction in all recipients, who then took tacrolimus and steroids for roughly 3 years.

Assay: immunoSEQ multiplex PCR; the TCRdb copy retains only in-frame clones and omits some. The table has about 110,000 clones, 85% to 95% seen once. Study-level points and caveats: With peak circulating GvH clone levels came an association with early post-transplant HvG declines.

In regard to this clone: The antigen is not known.

The clonotype originates from a human donor who received an intestinal transplant. The input for sequencing was unstimulated CD8+ T cells sorted from spleen or lymph node cells, taken before intestinal transplant.

The CDR3: CSVARGDAADYGYTF. In DNA, the CDR3 is TGCAGCGTGGCTAGGGGAGACGCCGCCGACTATGGCTACACCTTC. This sequence joins TRBV29-1 and TRBJ1-2, with D perhaps matching TRBD1 (5 bases). Trimming left V 6 bases short and J 3 bases short, with 20 bases between. Germline loops: CDR1 SQVTM, CDR2 ANQGSEA. The CDR3 loop spans 15 amino acids.